This TCR beta chain appears in the sequencing data of a study of a mutant IDH1 vaccine in newly diagnosed glioma. Study overall: Treated patients were roughly 60% male, around 40% female, mean age around 40 years. Beforehand, treatment had been radiotherapy, temozolomide, or both; the majority received both. General study points: Any relationship between pseudoprogression and changes in top peripheral T cell clonotypes seemed absent.

Method: immunoSEQ multiplex PCR; TCRdb's copy keeps in-frame clones and lacks some. Of about 88,000 clones in the sample, roughly 87% were seen once. Time point described: baseline, week 1 (first vaccination visit). Treatment here: pre-vaccination baseline after standard-of-care therapy. New astrocytomas of WHO grade 3 or 4 that were IDH1-mutant and ATRX-lost were found in the donors. The CDR3 contains 14 residues. CDR1 is SGHRS, CDR2 YFSETQ, per germline. V was pared by 3 bases and J by 6 bases, with 15 bases between. Concerning this clone: Antigen unknown.

The rearrangement uses TRBV5-1 and TRBJ2-5, with D possibly matching TRBD1 (6 bases). Sample: PBMCs, taken from a glioma patient treated with radiotherapy, temozolomide or both. This TCR came from a man aged 40-49 years with glioma. Some clones in this sample may be carry-over from other donors' samples. The DNA of the CDR3 is TGCGCCAGCAGCTGGGACACGGCGAAACAGACCCAGTACTTC. Protein sequence: CASSWDTAKQTQYF.